Included here is one T cell receptor (beta chain) sequence, with context. The antigen is not known. Generated by immunoSEQ multiplex PCR, the TCRdb table keeps only in-frame clones and is missing some. This sample has 86,000 or so clones, with more than 70% found just once. The data were taken from a study of T cell responses to AZD1222 COVID-19 vaccine. Analysis merged second doses at about 4 or about 12 weeks. Study conclusions and caveats: AZD1222 recipients seropositive at baseline numbered only five to seven. A reported finding is that nearly half of spike-specific TCRs target unmutated variant regions. A mostly white British donor set with more females was recruited, and clonal diversity was possibly underestimated.

In germline, CDR1 is LNHDA, CDR2 SQIVND (reference sequence). Trimming took 3 bases from V and 1 from J, leaving 9 bases between them. This CDR3 spans 15 amino acids. The material sequenced was peripheral blood, taken 28 days after the second AZD1222 dose. This TCR was recovered from an adult who received the AZD1222 COVID-19 vaccine. The gene calls are TRBV19 and TRBJ2-2; the D is unclear. The CDR3 DNA follows: TGTGCCAGTAGTATGTGGCAGCTGAACACCGGGGAGCTGTTTTTT. It encodes CASSMWQLNTGELFF.